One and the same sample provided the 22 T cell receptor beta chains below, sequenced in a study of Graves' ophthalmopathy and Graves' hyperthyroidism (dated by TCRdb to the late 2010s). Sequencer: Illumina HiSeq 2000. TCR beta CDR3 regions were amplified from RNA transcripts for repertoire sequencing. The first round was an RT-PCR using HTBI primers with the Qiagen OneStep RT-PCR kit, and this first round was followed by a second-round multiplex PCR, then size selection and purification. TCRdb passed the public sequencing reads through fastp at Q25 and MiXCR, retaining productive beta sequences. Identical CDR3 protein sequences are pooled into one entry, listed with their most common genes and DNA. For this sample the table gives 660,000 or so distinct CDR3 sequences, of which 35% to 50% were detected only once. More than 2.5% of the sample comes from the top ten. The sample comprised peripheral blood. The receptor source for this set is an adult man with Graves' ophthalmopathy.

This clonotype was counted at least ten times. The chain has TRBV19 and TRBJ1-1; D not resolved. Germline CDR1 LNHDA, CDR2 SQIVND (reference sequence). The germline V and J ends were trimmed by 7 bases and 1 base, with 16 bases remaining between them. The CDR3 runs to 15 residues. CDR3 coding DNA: TGTGCCAGTACCCGGGCAGGCCATCAGAACACTGAAGCTTTCTTT. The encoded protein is CASTRAGHQNTEAFF.

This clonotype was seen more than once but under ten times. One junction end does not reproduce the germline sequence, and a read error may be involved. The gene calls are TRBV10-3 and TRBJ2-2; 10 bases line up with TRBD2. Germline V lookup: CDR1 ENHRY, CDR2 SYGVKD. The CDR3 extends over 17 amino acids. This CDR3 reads CASSYSILAGTLGELFF. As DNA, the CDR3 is TGTGCCAGCAGTTACTCGATACTAGCGGGGACCTTAGGGGAGCTGTTTTTT.

CDR3 DNA: TGTGCCAGCAGTAATACATTCGGGGTCCCTGAAGCTTTCTTT. It specifies CASSNTFGVPEAFF. The V call is TRBV25-1, the J call TRBJ1-1; the D is unclear. Germline loops: CDR1 MGHDK, CDR2 SYGVNS. The CDR3 has 14 amino acids. V was clipped by 5 bases and J by 6 bases, with 16 bases between them.

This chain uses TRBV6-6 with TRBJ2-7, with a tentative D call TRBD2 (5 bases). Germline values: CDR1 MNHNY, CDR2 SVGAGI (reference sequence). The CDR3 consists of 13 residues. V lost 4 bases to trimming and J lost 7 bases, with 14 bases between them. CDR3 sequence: CASSFGFRGEQYF. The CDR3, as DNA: TGTGCCAGCAGTTTTGGGTTTCGGGGAGAGCAGTACTTC.

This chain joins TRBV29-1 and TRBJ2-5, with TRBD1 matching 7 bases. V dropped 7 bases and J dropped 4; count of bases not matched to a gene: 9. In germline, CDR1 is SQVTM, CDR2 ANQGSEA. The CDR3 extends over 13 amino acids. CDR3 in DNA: TGCAGCGCGCGACAGGGCGGAGGAGAGACCCAGTACTTC. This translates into CSARQGGGETQYF.

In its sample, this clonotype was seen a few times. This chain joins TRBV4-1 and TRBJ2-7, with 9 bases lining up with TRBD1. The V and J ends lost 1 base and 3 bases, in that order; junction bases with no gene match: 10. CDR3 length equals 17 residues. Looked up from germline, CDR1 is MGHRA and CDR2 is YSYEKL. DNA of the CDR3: TGCGCCAGCAGCCAAGGCCGAGCTAAGACAGGGGGCTACGAGCAGTACTTC. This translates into CASSQGRAKTGGYEQYF.

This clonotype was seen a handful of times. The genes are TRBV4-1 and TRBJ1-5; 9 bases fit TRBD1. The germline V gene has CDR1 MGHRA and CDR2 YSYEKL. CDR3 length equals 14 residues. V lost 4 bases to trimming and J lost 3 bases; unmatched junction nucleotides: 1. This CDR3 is CASSRTGDNQPQHF. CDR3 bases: TGCGCCAGCAGCCGGACAGGGGACAATCAGCCCCAGCATTTT.

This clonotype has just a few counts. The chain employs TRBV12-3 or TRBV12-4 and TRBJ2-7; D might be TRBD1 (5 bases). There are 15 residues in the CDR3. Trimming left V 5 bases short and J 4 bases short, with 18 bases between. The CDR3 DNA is TGTGCCAGCAGTGGTAGACAGAGTTTGGCTTACGAGCAGTACTTC. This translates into CASSGRQSLAYEQYF.

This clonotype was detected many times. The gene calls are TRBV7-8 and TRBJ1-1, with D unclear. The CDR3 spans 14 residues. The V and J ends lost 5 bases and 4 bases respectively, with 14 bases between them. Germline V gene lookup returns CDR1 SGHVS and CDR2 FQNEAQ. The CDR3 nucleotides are TGTGCCAGCAGCCCTGGGTATTTCGGCACTGAAGCTTTCTTT. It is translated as CASSPGYFGTEAFF. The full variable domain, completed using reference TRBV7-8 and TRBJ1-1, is GAGVSQSPRYKVAKRGQDVALRCDPISGHVSLFWYQQALGQGPEFLTYFQNEAQLDKSGLPSDRFFAERPEGSVSTLKIQRTQQEDSAVYLCASSPGYFGTEAFFGQGTRLTVV.

In DNA form, the CDR3 reads TGTGCCAGCAGTGCCGACAGGGGGGCGAAGGAAAAACTGTTTTTT. Translated, it gives CASSADRGAKEKLFF. This chain joins TRBV25-1 and TRBJ1-4; the match to TRBD1 covers 9 bases. The J segment lost 8 bases and the V segment lost 4 bases, leaving 8 bases of the junction unmatched. CDR3 length: 15 amino acids. In germline, CDR1 is MGHDK, CDR2 SYGVNS.

The CDR3 protein is CASSEGPHQETQYF. The CDR3 DNA reads TGTGCCAGCAGCGAGGGTCCCCACCAAGAGACCCAGTACTTC. V gene TRBV9 combines with J gene TRBJ2-5; D gene ambiguous. The germline V and J ends were trimmed by 3 bases and 0 bases, with 9 bases remaining between them. This CDR3 contains 14 residues. Germline V gene data show CDR1 as SGDLS and CDR2 as YYNGEE.

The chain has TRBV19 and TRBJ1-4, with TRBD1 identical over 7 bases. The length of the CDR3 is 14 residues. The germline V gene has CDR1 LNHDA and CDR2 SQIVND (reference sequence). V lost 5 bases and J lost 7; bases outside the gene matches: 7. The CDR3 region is CASSPTGESEKLFF. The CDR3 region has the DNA TGTGCCAGTAGTCCCACAGGGGAGTCTGAAAAACTGTTTTTT.

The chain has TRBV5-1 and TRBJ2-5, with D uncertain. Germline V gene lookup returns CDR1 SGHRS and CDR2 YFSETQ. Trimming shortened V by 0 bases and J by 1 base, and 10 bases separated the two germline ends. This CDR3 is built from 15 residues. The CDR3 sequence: CASSLASNPQETQYF. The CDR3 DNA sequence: TGCGCCAGCAGCTTGGCGTCTAACCCCCAAGAGACCCAGTACTTC.

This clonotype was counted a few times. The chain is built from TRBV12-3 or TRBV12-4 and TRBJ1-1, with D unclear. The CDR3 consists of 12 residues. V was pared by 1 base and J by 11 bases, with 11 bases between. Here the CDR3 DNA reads TGTGCCAGCAGTTTAGGACCTTCGAAGGCTTTCTTT. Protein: CASSLGPSKAFF.

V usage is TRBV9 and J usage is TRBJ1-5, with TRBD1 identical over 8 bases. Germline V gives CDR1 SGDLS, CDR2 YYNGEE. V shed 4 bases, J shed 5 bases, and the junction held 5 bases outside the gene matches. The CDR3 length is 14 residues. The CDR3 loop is CASSRSTGDQPQHF. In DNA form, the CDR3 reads TGTGCCAGCAGCCGCTCGACAGGGGATCAGCCCCAGCATTTT.

The CDR3 protein is CSVLGGTGEQYF. CDR3 nucleotide sequence: TGCAGCGTTCTAGGGGGTACCGGGGAGCAGTACTTC. V usage is TRBV29-1 and J usage is TRBJ2-7; the D gene is possibly TRBD1 (6 bases). The V and J ends lost 5 bases and 7 bases respectively, with 15 bases between them. The CDR3 is 12 residues long. Germline values: CDR1 SQVTM, CDR2 ANQGSEA.

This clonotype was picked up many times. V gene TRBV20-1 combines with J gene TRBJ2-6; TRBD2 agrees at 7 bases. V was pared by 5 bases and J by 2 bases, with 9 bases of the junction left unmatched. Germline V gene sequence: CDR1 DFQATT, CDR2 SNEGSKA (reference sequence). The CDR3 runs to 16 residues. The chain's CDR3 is CSASPLAGAGANVLTF. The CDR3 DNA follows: TGCAGTGCTTCCCCCCTCGCGGGAGCTGGGGCCAACGTCCTGACTTTC.

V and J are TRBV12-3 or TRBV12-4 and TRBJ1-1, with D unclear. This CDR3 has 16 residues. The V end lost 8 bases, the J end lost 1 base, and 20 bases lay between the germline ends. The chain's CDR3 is CASRLPRDASNTEAFF. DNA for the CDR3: TGTGCCAGCCGTCTTCCCCGGGATGCCTCGAACACTGAAGCTTTCTTT.

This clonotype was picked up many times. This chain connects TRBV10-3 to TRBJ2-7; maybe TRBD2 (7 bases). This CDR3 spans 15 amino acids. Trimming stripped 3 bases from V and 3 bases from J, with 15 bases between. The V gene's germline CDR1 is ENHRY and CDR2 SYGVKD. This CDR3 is CAISDGGGAGYEQYF. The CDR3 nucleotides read TGTGCCATCAGTGATGGGGGGGGCGCGGGCTACGAGCAGTACTTC.

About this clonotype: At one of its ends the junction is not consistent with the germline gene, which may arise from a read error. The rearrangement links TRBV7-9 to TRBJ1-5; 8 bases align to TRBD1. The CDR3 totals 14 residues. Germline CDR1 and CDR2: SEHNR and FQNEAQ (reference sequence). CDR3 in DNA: TGCGCCAGCAGCGGGTACAGGGGGGGTCAGCCCCAGCATTTT. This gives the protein CASSGYRGGQPQHF. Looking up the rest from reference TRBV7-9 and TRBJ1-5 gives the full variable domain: DTGVSQNPRHKITKRGQNVTFRCDPISEHNRLYWYRQTLGQGPEFLTYFQNEAQLEKSRLLSDRFSAERPKGSFSTLEIQRTEQGDSAMYLCASSGYRGGQPQHFGDGTRLSIL.

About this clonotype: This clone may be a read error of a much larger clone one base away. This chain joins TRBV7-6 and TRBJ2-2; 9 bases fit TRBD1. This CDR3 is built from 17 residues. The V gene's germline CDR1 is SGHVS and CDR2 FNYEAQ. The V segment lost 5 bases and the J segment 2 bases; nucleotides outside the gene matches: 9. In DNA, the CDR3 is TGTGCCAGCAGCACAGACCCGGGACAGGGCAACACCGGGGAGCTGTTTTTT. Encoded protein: CASSTDPGQGNTGELFF.

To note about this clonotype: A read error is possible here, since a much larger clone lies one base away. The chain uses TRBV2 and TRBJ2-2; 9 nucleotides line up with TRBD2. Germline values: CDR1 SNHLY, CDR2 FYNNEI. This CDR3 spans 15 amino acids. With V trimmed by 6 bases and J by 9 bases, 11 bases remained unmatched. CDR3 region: CASSNAGGANWELFF. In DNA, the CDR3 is TGTGCCAGCAGCAACGCGGGGGGGGCGAACTGGGAGCTGTTTTTT.